This TCR beta chain came from a study of cytomegalovirus exposure and HLA in healthy donors (dated by TCRdb to about 2017). As for the study more broadly: An earlier analysis of roughly 630 of the donors reported approximately 290 Gb of sequence data and 117 million unique TCR beta sequences from 150 million to 200 million T cells. Among the roughly 400 genotyped donors, about 83% belonged to the genetic ancestry cluster associated with self-reported Caucasian donors. Typing coverage varied by locus: about 629-640 donors for A, B, C, DRB1 and DQB1; approximately 520 for DQA1; around 570 for DPA1; under 490 for DPB1. To predict cytomegalovirus infection status, the study combined high-throughput TCR immunosequencing, statistical association of individual TCRs with disease status, and machine learning. To study patterns of TCR occurrence, a later analysis re-analyzed previously published TCR beta repertoires from around 660 donors and added high-resolution HLA genotyping. Alongside the repertoire data, information on donor age, sex, ethnicity and CMV serostatus was compiled. Roughly 5 DR-DQ haplotypes were handled as single units for association and clustering because linkage in the cohort was strong. Along with the 666-subject first cohort, a separate validation cohort of roughly 110 different subjects was used. Roughly 300 gigabases of sequencing data and approximately 85 million unique TCR sequences were included in an early release covering about 620 HLA-typed donors. The study used immunosequencing to profile the T cell repertoires of several hundred subjects and linked those repertoires to cytomegalovirus serostatus. HLA typing covered class I and class II loci at four-digit resolution. In the later analysis, no new phenotypic data were used to find candidate immune exposures; instead, reliance was placed on TCR beta sequences and their occurrence across donors. In an earlier analysis of a few hundred of the donors, high-throughput TCR beta sequencing was used to judge whether each TCR beta V gene segment behaved as functional or pseudogenic. A later genetic analysis used genome-wide SNP genotypes for about 60% of the roughly 670 donors, treating that subset as a discovery cohort. All discovery cohort repertoires had been generated on a single sequencing platform. The aim of the study was to test whether cataloging public T cell receptors could identify signatures of past pathogen exposure. Among almost 400 genotyped donors of the cohort, an average of around 240,000 unique TCR beta nucleotide sequences were sequenced per donor, roughly 20% of them non-productive.

V and J lose 2 bases and 8 bases, and a span of 7 bases separates them. CDR1 and CDR2 were assigned from the germline V gene (reference sequence) as SGHKS and YYEKEE. From the cysteine through the phenylalanine, the CDR3 covers 12 amino acids. Kept here is only the CDR3 DNA, which spans 36 bases and is read in frame from base 1. Library prep was done by the immunoSEQ multiplex PCR assay. The multiplex PCR relied on a mix of 60 forward primers for TCR Vbeta segments and 13 reverse primers for TCR Jbeta segments. The CDR3 region of rearranged TCR beta genes was amplified from genomic DNA with a multiplex PCR assay. On the Illumina HiSeq System, the amplified TCR beta libraries were sequenced as 87-base-pair reads. In the original analysis: In a later analysis, 70 million to 95 million unique TCR beta chains were counted across the 650 to 700 repertoires, and roughly 11 million of these chains were shared by at least two donors. Raw reads were error-corrected and collapsed into unique sequences by a nearest-neighbor algorithm in which closely related sequences were merged to remove PCR and sequencing errors. To assign V, D and J gene segments, CDR3 sequences were aligned to IMGT reference sequences. Each retained sequence needed at least a six-nucleotide match to both a V gene segment and a J gene segment. A rearrangement counted as productive if the CDR3 had no stop codons and remained in frame with V and J, and every other rearrangement counted as non-productive. CDR3 was defined according to IMGT convention as the region running from the second conserved V-encoded cysteine to the conserved J-encoded phenylalanine. The earlier analysis of about 500 of the donors excluded sequences that lacked an unambiguous match to a single V gene segment. An earlier analysis of approximately 590 of the donors classified V segments as functional when productive rearrangements were above 56.7% and as segregating when the standard deviation between donors was above 5%. A statistical classification framework was developed to diagnose cytomegalovirus status using the catalog of TCR beta chain sequences. A later analysis assigned V and J genes by comparing TCR nucleotide sequences with IMGT/GENE-DB human TR gene sequences. A later analysis assigned CDR3 sequences and most-parsimonious VDJ recombination scenarios with the TCRdist pipeline. In a later analysis, each TCR beta chain was defined by its CDR3 amino acid sequence together with its V-gene family, and reads without a unique V-gene family were excluded. In a later analysis, 450 to 600 highly shared, low-generation-probability nucleotide sequences were removed to address suspected cross-contamination and a sequencing artifact. A later analysis calculated a clonal expansion index for each public chain from normalized within-repertoire ranks of inferred template counts. In a later analysis, generation probabilities were computed with a VDJ recombination model fitted to out-of-frame rearrangements, and the resulting probabilities were checked against IGoR. A later analysis scored TCR-TCR, TCR-HLA and TCR-CMV co-occurrence with hypergeometric tests, applying a repertoire-size bias correction to TCR pairs. In a later analysis, false discovery rates were estimated by permuting HLA or CMV assignments 20 times. In a later analysis, co-occurring TCRs were grouped with DBSCAN, and TCRdist sequence similarity was added when clustering was performed within HLA-allele-positive subsets. For co-occurrence clustering, repertoires with fewer than 30,000 or more than 120,000 public chains were excluded, along with five repertoires with anomalous nucleotide sharing. TCRdb limited this immuneACCESS table to in-frame rearrangements with V and J called. A share of clones is missing; checked studies link under half to unresolved V genes, and the rest is unexplained. That table gives V, J and clone size, and the DNA gave D and trimming. Counted in this sample were roughly 150,000 clones; over 70% of them appeared once. The ten largest clonotypes hold 2.5% to 3.5% of the sample.

The cohort was made up of approximately 670 healthy bone marrow donors. At the time of sampling, all cohort members were nominally healthy, though unrecorded immune exposures were likely present. The donor was CMV seronegative and was included in the group of several hundred seronegative cohort members. A peripheral blood sample was collected from each donor, and TCR beta sequencing was performed on peripheral blood mononuclear cells. The Qiagen DNeasy Blood Extraction Kit was used to extract genomic DNA from the blood cell samples. Summary of the overall study and its limitations: A further reported finding was that TCR beta sequences accurately predicted the HLA-A and HLA-B alleles for most subjects in the first cohort. The only immune exposure information available for the cohort was CMV serostatus. A group of highly shared sequence variants was considered likely to be a technical artifact of the sequencing pipeline. In a later analysis, most CMV-associated TCR beta chains were found to appear HLA-restricted, with HLA associations seemingly driven largely by CMV exposure. Specific HLA alleles were associated with 15,000 to 20,000 TCR beta sequences at a false discovery rate of 0.05 in a later analysis. Presence/absence analyses assumed roughly uniform sequencing depth across donors, an assumption that may not hold. A later analysis reported that several top co-occurrence clusters appeared linked to parvovirus B19, influenza, CMV and Epstein-Barr virus. The earlier analysis of 587 of the donors excluded over 15 rarely observed V segments, including chromosome 9 orphons, because counts were too low. Cytomegalovirus status was reported to be diagnosed by the classifier with high specificity and sensitivity in both the original and validation cohorts. Linkage disequilibrium might explain the correlated functional status among segregating V segments, but an unknown experimental factor could not be ruled out. A later genetic analysis associated a missense DCLRE1C variant with V-gene and J-gene trimming of TCR beta chains, and an independent cohort replicated the association. Because HLA typing was missing for some donors at each locus, association tests included only the typed subset. The cohort was sequenced for TCR beta chains only, and without alpha or paired-chain data the features that could be detected were limited. In a later genetic analysis, fewer N-insertions in productive TCRs were reported among donors in an Asian-associated ancestry cluster than the roughly 700-donor mean. Broadly in line with IMGT annotations, most TCR beta V segments showed up in productive rearrangements about 87% or about 30% of the time in an earlier analysis of several hundred of the donors. Compared with equally common non-associated chains, HLA-associated TCR beta chains in a later analysis were more clonally expanded and had lower generation probabilities. Most TCR sequences were observed very rarely across donors, whereas some public TCRs were present in many individuals. Some IMGT-functional V segments, including TRBV6-2 and TRBV6-3, could not be told apart with the 87-base-pair reads, so those segments were excluded. The authors suggested that the approach could potentially be generalized to other disease states and immunological phenotypes. A total of 164 TCR beta chains were listed by the study as associated with cytomegalovirus. When HLA alleles, especially DR and DQ, strongly co-occurred, TCR associations were difficult to assign to individual alleles. A later analysis found that TCR association rates varied across HLA loci, with DRB1 alleles showing the most associated TCRs and HLA-C alleles the fewest. A few of the identified cytomegalovirus-associated TCR beta chains were confirmed in vitro to be specific for cytomegalovirus antigens.

A note on this clone: Its cognate antigen has yet to be identified. No base quality information exists; no much larger clone differs at one position.

The TCR was taken from a male donor in good health and CMV-seronegative. The rearrangement combines TRBV5-5 with TRBJ1-4, with the D gene not clear enough to name. Sequenced: PBMCs. The CDR3 is CASSFGEEKLFF. The nucleotide sequence is TGTGCCAGCAGCTTTGGAGAAGAAAAACTGTTTTTT.